The T cell receptor beta chain described here comes from a study of lymphopenia after photon versus proton radiotherapy (dated by TCRdb to about 2019). General notes on the study: The immunological effects of photon versus proton radiation therapy were compared in patients with gastrointestinal tumors who developed high-grade lymphopenia. The cohort comprised roughly 20 patients with gastrointestinal tumors who received either photon or proton therapy and then developed lymphopenia. The goal of the study was to describe how the two radiation modalities differ in their effects on the immune system. Broad study findings and their caveats: Across the cohort, among patients who died, a greater drop in TCR diversity after the nadir was inversely correlated with overall survival time. The authors looked at the survival association only in patients who died, and they framed better survival with proton therapy as a possibility rather than a demonstrated result. Once the lymphocyte count had reached its nadir, the repertoires of photon-treated patients showed oligoclonal expansion, particularly of CD8+ Temra cells, and this expansion drove the decline in diversity. Proton-treated patients stayed relatively stable during treatment, while photon-treated patients lost naive T cells and TCR diversity and gained effector/memory populations.

In the case of this clone: There is no known antigen for this receptor. Nothing much larger sits one base from this clone, and base qualities are not available.

The CDR3 numbers 19 residues from cysteine through phenylalanine. The only DNA kept is the CDR3, 57 bases in frame from the first base. Clipping removes 2 bases from V and 2 bases from J, with 12 as the unmatched junction base count. The germline V gene provides CDR1 LGHNA and CDR2 YSLEER. The receptor library was made with the immunoSEQ multiplex PCR assay. Deep sequencing of rearranged TCR beta loci, alongside multiparametric flow cytometry, was used to profile T cell repertoires. TCRdb retrieved this table from immuneACCESS and kept in-frame rearrangements only. Not all clones are present; in checked studies, unresolved V genes account for under half, and no reason is known for the remainder. The sample data list 42,000 or so clones, and approximately 82% of these were observed just once. Around a quarter of the sample is held by the ten biggest clonotypes.

The sequence links TRBV4-3 to TRBJ2-3; 11 nucleotides in the junction match TRBD2. The starting material was peripheral blood, obtained from a patient treated with proton-based radiotherapy. This TCR derives from a woman in her seventies with pancreatic cancer. The DNA sequence is as follows: TGCGCCAGCAGCCAACCTTCTTACCCACTAGCGGGAGCCACAGATACGCAGTATTTT. This encodes CASSQPSYPLAGATDTQYF.